One and the same sample provided the 9 T cell receptor beta chains below, sequenced in a study of beta chain features in type 1 diabetes. Isolated RNA was reverse transcribed in full, so expressed TCRB transcripts were sequenced. TCRdb keeps only in-frame clones here, not all; method: immunoSEQ multiplex PCR. The table shows about 620,000 clones, with roughly a sixth occurring only once. Sequencing was done on a sample of naive CD4+ T cells from blood. The origin of the receptors is a man between 18 and 35 years old in good health.

V is TRBV2 and J is TRBJ1-5; 10 bases fit TRBD1. The CDR3 is 14 amino acids. Unmatched junction bases numbered 4, after V lost 6 bases and J lost 5 bases. Germline assignment: CDR1 SNHLY and CDR2 FYNNEI. The CDR3 DNA is TGTGCCAGCAGGGGGACAGGGGATTATCAGCCCCAGCATTTT. Protein: CASRGTGDYQPQHF.

The chain has TRBV28 and TRBJ1-3; a possible D gene is TRBD1 (5 bases). The CDR3 runs to 16 residues. V was shortened by 4 bases and J by 0 bases, with 13 bases between the two germline ends. Germline CDR1 reads MDHEN; CDR2 reads SYDVKM. CDR3 residues: CASSWGVMVSGNTIYF. The CDR3 bases are TGTGCCAGCAGTTGGGGCGTCATGGTCTCTGGAAACACCATATATTTT.

V gene TRBV9 combines with J gene TRBJ2-3; 13 nucleotides agree with TRBD2. The CDR3 is 20 residues long. Germline-derived CDR1 and CDR2 are SGDLS and YYNGEE. V was pared by 4 bases and J by 0 bases, with 14 bases of the junction left unmatched. In DNA form, the CDR3 reads TGTGCCAGCAGCAAGACTAGCGGGGGGATCATGTTCGCTAGCACAGATACGCAGTATTTT. It yields the protein CASSKTSGGIMFASTDTQYF.

The gene calls are TRBV7-7 and TRBJ2-1, with D hard to call. Trimming cost V 1 base and J 7 bases, with 8 bases left between them. Germline assignment: CDR1 SSHAT and CDR2 FNYEAQ (reference sequence). This CDR3 is 13 amino acids long. The CDR3 DNA reads as TGTGCCAGCAGCTTAGAGGGTCCGAATGAGCAGTTCTTC. It codes for CASSLEGPNEQFF.

V gene TRBV27 combines with J gene TRBJ2-6; unclear D gene. Trimming took 6 bases from V and 3 from J, leaving 12 bases between them. Germline V gene lookup returns CDR1 MNHEY and CDR2 SMNVEV (reference sequence). The CDR3 is 15 amino acids. The CDR3 DNA is TGTGCCAGCAGAACACCCGCTCGTGGGGCCAACGTCCTGACTTTC. Translated, it gives CASRTPARGANVLTF.

This clone occurred many times. The rearrangement links TRBV10-3 to TRBJ1-2, with D possibly being TRBD1 (6 bases). This CDR3 has 12 amino acids. The germline CDR1 and CDR2 sequences are ENHRY and SYGVKD. V was clipped by 11 bases and J by 5 bases, with 15 bases between them. CDR3 amino acids: CAVRDIEYGYTF. In DNA form, the CDR3 reads TGTGCCGTCCGGGACATAGAATATGGCTACACCTTC.

V is TRBV9 and J is TRBJ2-3, with 8 bases fitting TRBD1. The CDR3 is made up of 15 amino acids. V dropped 4 bases and J dropped 1; count of bases not matched to a gene: 5. Germline lookup yields CDR1 SGDLS and CDR2 YYNGEE. CDR3 in DNA: TGTGCCAGCAGCTTGCAGGGGGCTGGCACAGATACGCAGTATTTT. Translating it yields CASSLQGAGTDTQYF.

This clone was seen once. The chain has TRBV11-2 and TRBJ1-5; D gene ambiguous. V was pared by 6 bases and J by 0 bases, with 3 bases between. The CDR3 covers 12 residues. CDR1 is SGHAT and CDR2 is FQNNGV in the germline V gene. DNA of the CDR3: TGTGCCAGCAGAGATAGCAATCAGCCCCAGCATTTT. This translates into CASRDSNQPQHF. The whole variable domain, remainder taken from reference TRBV11-2 and TRBJ1-5, is EAGVAQSPRYKIIEKRQSVAFWCNPISGHATLYWYQQILGQGPKLLIQFQNNGVVDDSQLPKDRFSAERLKGVDSTLKIQPAKLEDSAVYLCASRDSNQPQHFGDGTRLSIL.

This clone was picked up a small number of times. The rearrangement joins TRBV10-3 to TRBJ1-5; D is uncertain. The CDR3 totals 14 residues. Germline loops: CDR1 ENHRY, CDR2 SYGVKD. Deletions cut 2 bases from V and 4 bases from J, with 9 bases between. The CDR3 nucleotides read TGTGCCATCAGTGAGATACGGGGAAATCAGCCCCAGCATTTT. Amino acid sequence: CAISEIRGNQPQHF.